This TCR beta chain was obtained from a study of T cells in Graves' hyperthyroidism and ophthalmopathy. Study-level points and caveats: Stable hyperthyroidism was separated from ophthalmopathy by a model based on 13 V-J features.

The CDR3 regions of TCR beta were amplified from RNA transcripts. The HTBI primer set was used in a first-round RT-PCR of the TCR CDR3. TCRdb processed the multiplex PCR reads anew with MiXCR; each CDR3 protein has one entry. The table has 350,000 or so distinct CDR3 sequences, 15% to 20% seen once. 10 ml of fresh peripheral blood supplied the PBMCs. This clonotype appeared many times. Antigen unknown. This sequence was found in a woman in her 40s with Graves' ophthalmopathy. Material for sequencing was blood.

The CDR3 loop is CASSYLSEQYF. In nucleotides, the CDR3 is TGTGCCAGCAGTTACTTAAGCGAGCAGTACTTC. The chain uses TRBV6-5 and TRBJ2-7; the D is unclear. This CDR3 spans 11 amino acids. The V end lost 1 base, the J end lost 6 bases, and 4 bases lay between the germline ends. CDR1 is MNHEY, CDR2 SVGAGI, per germline.